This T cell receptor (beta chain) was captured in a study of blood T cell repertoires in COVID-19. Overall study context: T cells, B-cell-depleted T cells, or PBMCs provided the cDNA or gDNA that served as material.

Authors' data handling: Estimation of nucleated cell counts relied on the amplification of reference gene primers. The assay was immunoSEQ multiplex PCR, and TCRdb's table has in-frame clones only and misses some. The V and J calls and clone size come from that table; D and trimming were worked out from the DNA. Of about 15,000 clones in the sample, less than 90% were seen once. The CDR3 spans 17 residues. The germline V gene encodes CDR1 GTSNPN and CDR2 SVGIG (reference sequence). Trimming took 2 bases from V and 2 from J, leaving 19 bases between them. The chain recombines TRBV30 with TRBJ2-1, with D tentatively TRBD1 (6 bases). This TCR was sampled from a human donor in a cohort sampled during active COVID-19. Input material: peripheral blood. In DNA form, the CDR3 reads TGTGCCTGGAGTTCACCCGGGACACCAATCCCCTACAATGAGCAGTTCTTC. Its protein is CAWSSPGTPIPYNEQFF. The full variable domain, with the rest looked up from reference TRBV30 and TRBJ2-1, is SQTIHQWPATLVQPVGSPLSLECTVEGTSNPNLYWYRQAAGRGLQLLFYSVGIGQISSEVPQNLSASRPQDRQFILSSKKLLLSDSGFYLCAWSSPGTPIPYNEQFFGPGTRLTVL.